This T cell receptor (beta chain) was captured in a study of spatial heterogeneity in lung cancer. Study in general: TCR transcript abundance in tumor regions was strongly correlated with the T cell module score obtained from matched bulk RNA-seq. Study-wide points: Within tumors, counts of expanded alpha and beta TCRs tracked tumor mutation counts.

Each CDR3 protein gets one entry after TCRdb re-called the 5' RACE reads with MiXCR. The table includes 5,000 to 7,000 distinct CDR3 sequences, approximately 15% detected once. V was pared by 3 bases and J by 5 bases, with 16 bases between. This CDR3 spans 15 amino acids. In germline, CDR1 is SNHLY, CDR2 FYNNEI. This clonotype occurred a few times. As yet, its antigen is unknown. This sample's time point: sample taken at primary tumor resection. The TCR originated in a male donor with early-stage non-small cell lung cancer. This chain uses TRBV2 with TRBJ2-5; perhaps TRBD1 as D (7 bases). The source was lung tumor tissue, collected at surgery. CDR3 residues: CASSEEGATMETQYF. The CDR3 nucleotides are TGTGCCAGCAGTGAGGAGGGGGCGACCATGGAGACCCAGTACTTC.